This TCR beta chain comes out of a study of CD8 T cell repertoires and HIV-1 epitope variants. Study information: Twenty-five autologous and known Gag and Nef epitope variant peptides each stimulated T cells separately. Enriched T cells were co-cultured with equal autologous T cell-negative cells. T cells were cultured for 10 days with cytokines added on days 3 and 7.

TCRdb's table, derived via immunoSEQ multiplex PCR, lists solely in-frame clones and lacks some. The sample includes under 2,000 clones, about two thirds of them seen just once. The CDR3 consists of 14 residues. Deletions cut 4 bases from V and 2 bases from J, with 12 bases between. From germline, CDR1 is ENHRY and CDR2 SYGVKD. General observations from the study: Most of the nine antigen-specific clonotypes appeared cross-reactive to autologous or escape variants.

Concerning this clone: Its antigen is not known.

Sequenced material: cultured CD8+ T cells derived from PBMCs. The V gene is TRBV10-3, the J gene TRBJ2-7; a possible D gene is TRBD2 (5 bases). This TCR was sampled from a male donor with HIV. The CDR3 sequence: CAISGVGNTYEQYF. DNA for the CDR3: TGTGCCATCAGTGGGGTCGGGAATACCTACGAGCAGTACTTC.